This T cell receptor beta chain was sequenced in a study of cytomegalovirus exposure and HLA in healthy donors. Looking at the study overall: Earlier results showed roughly 110 million unique TCR beta sequences derived from approximately 180 million T cells. Study observations and caveats: In terms of immune exposure information, only CMV serostatus was available. The study recorded more than 150 TCR beta chains that were cytomegalovirus-associated.

Primers for the PCR totalled 60 Vbeta and 13 Jbeta. Authors' analysis steps: Unique TCR beta chains totaled 80 million to 100 million in a later count, with around 10 million of them shared. Sequencing was performed with immunoSEQ multiplex PCR; in TCRdb, only in-frame clones are kept and a portion is missing. D and trimming come from the DNA, and the V and J calls and clone size come from that table. The profile covers 140,000 or so clones, with roughly 80% appearing a single time and roughly 2.9% taken by the ten largest. This clone turned up a few times. Antigen specificity is unknown. V was cut by 8 bases and J by 3 bases, with 16 bases left in between. Germline-derived CDR1 and CDR2 are SEHNR and FQNEAQ (reference sequence). The CDR3 runs to 14 residues.

The chain joins TRBV7-9 to TRBJ1-1; no firm D call. The TCR originated in a woman between 25 and 40 years old in good health and CMV-seronegative. Sequencing was performed on PBMCs. The CDR3 DNA is TGTGCCAGCGGCAGACTCAACCGGGACACTGAAGCTTTCTTT. It yields the protein CASGRLNRDTEAFF.